This T cell receptor (beta chain) was recorded in a study of T cells in localized non-small cell lung cancer. Study-wide results and caveats: Appearance in adjacent lung was seen for a median around 60 of the top 100 tumor clones. Density of T cells in blood, when higher, went with longer overall survival. Exceeding tumor, uninvolved adjacent lung had the highest T cell clonality. One tumor region alone was sequenced, and heterogeneity therefore remains possible.

TCRdb's table, derived via immunoSEQ multiplex PCR, lists solely in-frame clones and lacks some. The sample holds almost 65,000 clones, 75% to 90% seen once. This clone was found once. Its antigen is undetermined. The specimen comprised peripheral blood, sampled before any cancer treatment. The receptor was derived from a woman aged 35-75 years with stage I lung adenocarcinoma.

CDR3: CASSQALLAGLTDTQYF. The CDR3 coding sequence is TGTGCCAGCAGCCAAGCTCTCCTAGCGGGGCTTACAGATACGCAGTATTTT. This sequence joins TRBV4-2 and TRBJ2-3, with TRBD2 identical over 9 bases. Germline CDR1 reads LGHNA; CDR2 reads YNFKEQ. The CDR3 has 17 amino acids. V lost 1 base, J lost 3 bases, and 8 bases stayed unmatched.